The clone carrying this T cell receptor (beta chain) was detected only a few times. Its antigen is still unknown. The PBMCs were taken from around 9 ml of fresh peripheral blood. This entry is derived from a study of T cells in Graves' hyperthyroidism and ophthalmopathy. Looking at the study overall: Peripheral blood specimens were obtained at initial diagnosis, prior to any treatment.

This CDR3 is built from 14 residues. Germline values: CDR1 SGHDT, CDR2 YYEEEE. J lost 4 bases, V lost 5 bases, and 6 bases had no gene match. Amplified TCR beta CDR3 regions derived from RNA transcripts. First-round RT-PCR targeting the TCR CDR3 was performed with the HTBI primer set. MiXCR, run by TCRdb on the multiplex PCR reads, gives a single entry per CDR3 protein. The sample gives around 430,000 distinct CDR3 sequences, more than 13% of which show up once; 32% is in the top ten. Study observations and caveats: Appearing also in blood were most of the thyroid clonotypes expanded above 0.001. A model of 13 V-J features distinguished ophthalmopathy from stable hyperthyroidism.

Sequenced: blood. The chain carries TRBV5-6 and TRBJ1-2, with 9 bases that match TRBD1. The TCR originated in a woman in her 30s with Graves' hyperthyroidism. CDR3 DNA sequence: TGTGCCAGCAGTATGGACAGGGGACGCTATGGCTACACCTTC. It encodes CASSMDRGRYGYTF.